This TCR beta chain stems from a study of blood T cell repertoires in COVID-19. Study overall: Sources were T cells, B-cell-depleted T cells, or PBMCs; the material itself was cDNA or gDNA.

Libraries were prepared by immunoSEQ multiplex PCR; TCRdb keeps only in-frame clonotypes and omits some of them. The table includes around 42,000 clones, 76% detected once. The CDR3 contains 14 residues. Per the germline V gene, CDR1 is SQVTM and CDR2 is ANQGSEA. Trimming removed 5 bases at V and 2 bases at J, with 15 bases between. Sample: peripheral blood. The source of this sequence is a man between 65 and 85 years old with active or convalescent COVID-19. The chain recombines TRBV29-1 with TRBJ2-5; perhaps TRBD2 as D (6 bases). The CDR3 sequence: CSVSGEVIQETQYF. The CDR3 DNA is TGCAGCGTTTCCGGGGAGGTCATTCAAGAGACCCAGTACTTC. Full variable domain (outside the CDR3, taken from reference TRBV29-1 and TRBJ2-5): SAVISQKPSRDICQRGTSLTIQCQVDSQVTMMFWYRQQPGQSLTLIATANQGSEATYESGFVIDKFPISRPNLTFSTLTVSNMSPEDSSIYLCSVSGEVIQETQYFGPGTRLLVL.